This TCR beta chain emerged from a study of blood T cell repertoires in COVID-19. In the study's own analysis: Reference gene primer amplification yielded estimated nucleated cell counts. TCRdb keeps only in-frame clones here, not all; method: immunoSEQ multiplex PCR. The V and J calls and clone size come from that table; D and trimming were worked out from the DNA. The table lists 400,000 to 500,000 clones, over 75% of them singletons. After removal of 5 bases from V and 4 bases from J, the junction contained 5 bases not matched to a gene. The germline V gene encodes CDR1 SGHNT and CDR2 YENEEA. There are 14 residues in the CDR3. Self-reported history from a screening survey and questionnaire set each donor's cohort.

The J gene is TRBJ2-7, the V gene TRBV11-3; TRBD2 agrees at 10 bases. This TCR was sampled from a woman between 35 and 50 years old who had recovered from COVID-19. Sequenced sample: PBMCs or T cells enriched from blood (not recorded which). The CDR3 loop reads CASSQGLARYEQYF. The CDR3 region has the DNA TGTGCCAGCAGCCAGGGACTAGCGCGATACGAGCAGTACTTC.